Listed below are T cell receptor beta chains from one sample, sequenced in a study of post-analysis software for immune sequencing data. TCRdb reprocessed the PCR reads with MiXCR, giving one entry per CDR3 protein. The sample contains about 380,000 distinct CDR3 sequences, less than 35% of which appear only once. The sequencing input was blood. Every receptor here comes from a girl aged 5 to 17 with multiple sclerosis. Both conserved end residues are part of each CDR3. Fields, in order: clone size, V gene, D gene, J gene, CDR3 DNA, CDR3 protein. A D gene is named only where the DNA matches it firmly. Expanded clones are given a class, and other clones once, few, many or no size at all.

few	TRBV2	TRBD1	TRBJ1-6	TGTGCCAGCAGTGAGGGGACAGTCAGAGGTTCACCCCTCCACTTT	CASSEGTVRGSPLHF
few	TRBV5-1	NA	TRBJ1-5	TGCGCCAGCAGCTTGGGGGGAGACTGGGATCAGCCCCAGCATTTT	CASSLGGDWDQPQHF
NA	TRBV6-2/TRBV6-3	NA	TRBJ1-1	TGTGCCAGCCTTTCGATTGACCTCATGAACACTGAAGCTTTCTTT	CASLSIDLMNTEAFF
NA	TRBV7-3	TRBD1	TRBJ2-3	TGTGCCAGCAGCGATACTCGGGACAGGCCCACAGATACGCAGTATTTT	CASSDTRDRPTDTQYF
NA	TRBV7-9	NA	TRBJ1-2	TGTGCCAGCAGACTCGACGGTAACTATGGCTACACCTTC	CASRLDGNYGYTF
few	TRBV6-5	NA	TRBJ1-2	TGTGCCAGCAGTACCGACAGGCTAGACAGCTATGGCTACACCTTC	CASSTDRLDSYGYTF
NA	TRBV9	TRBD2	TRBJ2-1	TGTGCCAGCAGCGTTTCCCCGTCCGCGGGGGGGTTGGGTGAGCAGTTCTTC	CASSVSPSAGGLGEQFF
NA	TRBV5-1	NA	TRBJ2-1	TGCGCCAGCAGCTCCAGACAGGCTAGCTCCTACAATGAGCAGTTCTTC	CASSSRQASSYNEQFF
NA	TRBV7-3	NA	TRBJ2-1	TGTGCCAGCAGCCTCGACGGGACCTACAATGAGCAGTTCTTC	CASSLDGTYNEQFF
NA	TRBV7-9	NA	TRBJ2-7	TGTGCCAGCAGCTTAGGTACCCGGCCAGGGGCCGAGCAGTACTTC	CASSLGTRPGAEQYF
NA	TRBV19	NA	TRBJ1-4	TGTGCCAGTAGTATAAACCGGGATGAAAAACTGTTTTTT	CASSINRDEKLFF
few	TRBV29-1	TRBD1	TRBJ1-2	TGCAGCGTGCCGGGACAGCCATATGGCTACACCTTC	CSVPGQPYGYTF
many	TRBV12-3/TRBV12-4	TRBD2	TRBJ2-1	TGTGCCAGTCGCGGGGGGCTCTCCTTGTACAATGAGCAGTTCTTC	CASRGGLSLYNEQFF
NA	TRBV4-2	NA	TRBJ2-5	TGTGCCAGCAGCCAACAAAGCGGGTATTCAGAGACCCAGTACTTC	CASSQQSGYSETQYF
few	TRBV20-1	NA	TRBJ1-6	TGCAGTGCTAGAGATTCTCGGAATTCACCCCTCCACTTT	CSARDSRNSPLHF
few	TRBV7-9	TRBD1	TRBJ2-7	TGTGCCAGCAGCTTAGCCCTGGGACAGGGGCGGTGGGAGCAGTACTTC	CASSLALGQGRWEQYF
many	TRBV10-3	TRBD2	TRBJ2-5	TGTGCCATCAGTGTGACTAGCGGGGAAACCCAGTACTTC	CAISVTSGETQYF
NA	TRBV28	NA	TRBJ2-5	TGTGCCAGCTTCCCCCGCGGGGAGGCCCAAGAGATCCAGTACTTC	CASFPRGEAQEIQYF
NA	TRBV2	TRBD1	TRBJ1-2	TGTGCCAGCAGTGATTCGCCGGACAGGGTCCTACATGGTTACACCTTC	CASSDSPDRVLHGYTF
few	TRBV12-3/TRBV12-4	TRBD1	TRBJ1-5	TGTGCCAGCAGTTTTGGGACAGGGAGGGGGGGGAGCAATCAGCCCCAGCATTTT	CASSFGTGRGGSNQPQHF
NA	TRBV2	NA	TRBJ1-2	TGTGCCACCACGAGGGGCCAAGGATATGGCTACACCTTC	CATTRGQGYGYTF
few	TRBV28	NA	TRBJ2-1	TGTGCCAGCAGGACCACGGGACCAGGCTCCCCCAAGTTCTTC	CASRTTGPGSPKFF
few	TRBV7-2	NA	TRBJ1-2	TGTGCCAGCGTAGAGCGACGCCTTGAGTATGGCTACACCTTC	CASVERRLEYGYTF
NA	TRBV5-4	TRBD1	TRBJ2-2	TGTGCCAGCAGCCCCGGGACAGGGGACACCGGGGAGCTGTTTTTT	CASSPGTGDTGELFF
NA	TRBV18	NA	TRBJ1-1	TGTGCCAGCTCACCAGGCATTCGGATGAACACTGAAGCTTTCTTT	CASSPGIRMNTEAFF
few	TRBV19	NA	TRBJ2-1	TGTGCCAGTAGGGAAAGTGGAGGGACCATGGCGCGGTTCTTC	CASRESGGTMARFF
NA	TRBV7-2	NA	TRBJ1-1	TGTGCCAGCAGCTTCATCGTGAGGGGCACTGAAGCTTTCTTT	CASSFIVRGTEAFF
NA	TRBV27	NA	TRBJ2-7	TGTGCCAGCAGTTTGGGGGGGCGGCTCGCCTACGAGCAGTACTTC	CASSLGGRLAYEQYF
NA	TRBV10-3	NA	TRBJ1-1	TGTGCCATCAGTGTTCTCGGAGGAAAAACTGAAGCTTTCTTT	CAISVLGGKTEAFF
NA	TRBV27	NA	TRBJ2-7	TGTGCCAGCAGTAAAGAACAGGGCCCCGAGCAGTACTTC	CASSKEQGPEQYF
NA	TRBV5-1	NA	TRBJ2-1	TGCGCCAGCAGCTCCACCTTGGGGAATGAGCAGTTCTTC	CASSSTLGNEQFF
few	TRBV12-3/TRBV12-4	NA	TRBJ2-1	TGTGCCAGCAGTTTAGCCGGGACAATCAATGAGCAGTTCTTC	CASSLAGTINEQFF
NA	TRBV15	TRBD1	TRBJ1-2	TGTGGCACCAGCAGAGATAGAGGGGGCCCTGGCTACACCTTC	CGTSRDRGGPGYTF
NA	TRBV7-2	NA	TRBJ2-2	TGTGCCAGCAGCTTACAGCGCTACACCGGGGAGCTGTTTTTT	CASSLQRYTGELFF
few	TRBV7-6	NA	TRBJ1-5	TGTGCCAGCAGTCCACTGGGTCGTCAAACCTATCAGCCCCAGCATTTT	CASSPLGRQTYQPQHF
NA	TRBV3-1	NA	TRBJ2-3	TGTGCCAGCAGCCAGGGGTATACGCAGTATTTT	CASSQGYTQYF
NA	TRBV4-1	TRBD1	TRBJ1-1	TGCGCCAGCAGCCAAGCCAGAACCGGGACAGCGAACACTGAAGCTTTCTTT	CASSQARTGTANTEAFF
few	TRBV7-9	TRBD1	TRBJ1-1	TGTGCCAGCAGCTTAGCCGGGACAGGCACTGAAGCTTTCTTT	CASSLAGTGTEAFF
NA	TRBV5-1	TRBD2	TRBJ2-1	TGCGCCAGCAGCTCCAGCGGGGGGGCGCTCAATGAGCAGTTCTTC	CASSSSGGALNEQFF
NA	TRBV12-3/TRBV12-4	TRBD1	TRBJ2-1	TGTGCCAGCAGTTTAAGGGACAGGGAGAATCATGAGCAGTTCTTC	CASSLRDRENHEQFF
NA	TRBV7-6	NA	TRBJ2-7	TGTGCCAGCAGCTTAGGTACGGCGGACGAGCAGTACTTC	CASSLGTADEQYF
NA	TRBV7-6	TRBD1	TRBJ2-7	TGTGCCAGCAGCCCTGAGGACAGGGGACACGAGCAGTACTTC	CASSPEDRGHEQYF
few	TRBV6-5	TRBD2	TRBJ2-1	TGTGCCAGCAGTTACTCTCAGTCTAGCGGGGGGCACAATGAGCAGTTCTTC	CASSYSQSSGGHNEQFF
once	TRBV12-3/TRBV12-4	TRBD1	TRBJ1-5	TGTGCCAGCAGTGCACAGGGGAAGGGGGGATGGCCCCAGCATTTT	CASSAQGKGGWPQHF
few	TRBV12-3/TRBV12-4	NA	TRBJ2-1	TGTGCCAGCAGTTTATTGGGTGAGCAGTTCTTC	CASSLLGEQFF
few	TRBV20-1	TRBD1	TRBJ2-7	TGCAGTGCTCCTTGGACAGGGTCCTACGAGCAGTACTTC	CSAPWTGSYEQYF
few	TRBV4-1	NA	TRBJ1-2	TGCGCCAGCAGCCAAGAACCGGGTATTGCTAACTATGGCTACACCTTC	CASSQEPGIANYGYTF
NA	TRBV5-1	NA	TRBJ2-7	TGCGCCAGCAGCGGGCTACAGTCGGCCTACGAGCAGTACTTC	CASSGLQSAYEQYF
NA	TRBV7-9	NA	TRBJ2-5	TGTGCCAGCAGCTTAGACTCGGGGAAGACCCAGTACTTC	CASSLDSGKTQYF
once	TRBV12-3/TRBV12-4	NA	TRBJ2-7	TGTGCCAGCAGTTTTGTCTCTCCGTCGGGCGAGCAGTACTTC	CASSFVSPSGEQYF